The 23 T cell receptor beta chains given below trace back to one sample, sequenced in a study of Ad26.COV2.S vaccination and SARS-CoV-2 variants. Only in-frame clones appear in the TCRdb table, and some are missing; sequencing was by immunoSEQ multiplex PCR. The table records approximately 460,000 clones, around 89% of them present only once. Treatment specified: about 20 received Ad26.COV2.S at low or high dose, single or two shots; five or six received placebo; per-sample allocation not given. Repertoires come from day 63 after the first vaccine or placebo injection. Material: peripheral blood, obtained in a trial of Ad26.COV2.S vaccine versus placebo. These receptors were collected from a person between 18 and 65 years old who received the Ad26.COV2.S COVID-19 vaccine or a placebo.

The chain joins TRBV15 to TRBJ1-1; TRBD1 aligns across 7 bases. V shed 1 base and J 0 bases; nucleotides not matched to a gene: 2. The CDR3 totals 15 residues. Germline assignment: CDR1 LNHNV and CDR2 YYDKDF (reference sequence). DNA of the CDR3: TGTGCCACCAGCAGAGCGGGACAGTTGAACACTGAAGCTTTCTTT. The encoded protein is CATSRAGQLNTEAFF.

As to this clone: Other DNA sequences in this sample translate to the same CDR3. This chain uses TRBV27 with TRBJ2-7; D is perhaps TRBD2 (6 bases). V gave up 3 bases and J gave up 2 bases, with 8 bases separating them. CDR1 is MNHEY and CDR2 is SMNVEV in the germline V gene (reference sequence). CDR3 length: 13 residues. CDR3 in amino acids: CASSLSGAYEQYF. The CDR3 DNA reads TGTGCCAGCAGTTTGTCGGGGGCCTACGAGCAGTACTTC.

The chain recombines TRBV27 with TRBJ2-7; TRBD1 agrees at 8 bases. The length of the CDR3 is 13 residues. Trimming took 6 bases from V and 2 from J; bases not matched to a gene: 3. Germline V gene data show CDR1 as MNHEY and CDR2 as SMNVEV (reference sequence). The CDR3 nucleotides read TGTGCCAGCAGGGAGACAGGGGCCTACGAGCAGTACTTC. It codes for CASRETGAYEQYF.

The rearrangement uses TRBV27 and TRBJ2-3, with a possible D match to TRBD2 (6 bases). CDR3 length: 16 residues. V lost 6 bases and J lost 3, with 19 bases in between. Germline V gives CDR1 MNHEY, CDR2 SMNVEV (reference sequence). The CDR3 bases are TGTGCCAGCAGAAGGGACTTTGCTGGGATGACAGATACGCAGTATTTT. It encodes CASRRDFAGMTDTQYF.

The chain couples TRBV19 to TRBJ2-2; maybe TRBD2 (6 bases). Germline V lookup: CDR1 LNHDA, CDR2 SQIVND (reference sequence). Trimming took 9 bases from V and 0 from J, leaving 11 bases between them. The CDR3 is 14 residues long. CDR3 nucleotides: TGTGCCAGCCGGGGACTCGCGAACACCGGGGAGCTGTTTTTT. Protein product: CASRGLANTGELFF.

The V gene is TRBV11-2, the J gene TRBJ1-6, with D perhaps matching TRBD1 (5 bases). The CDR3 runs to 17 residues. CDR1 is SGHAT, CDR2 FQNNGV, per germline. The V gene lost 2 bases and the J gene lost 0 bases, with 11 bases spanning the gap. The CDR3 coding sequence is TGTGCCAGCAGCTTATTACAAGACAGCTCCTATAATTCACCCCTCCACTTT. Encoded protein: CASSLLQDSSYNSPLHF.

This chain joins TRBV10-1 and TRBJ1-1; D gene ambiguous. The V end was cut by 5 bases, the J end by 6 bases, with 13 bases between. CDR3 size: 13 residues. CDR1 and CDR2 (germline): WNHNN, SYGVQD (reference sequence). DNA for the CDR3: TGCGCCAGCAGTCAGGTTGGTGAATCTGAAGCTTTCTTT. This codes for CASSQVGESEAFF.

The J gene is TRBJ2-6, the V gene TRBV4-3; perhaps TRBD1 as D (5 bases). CDR1 and CDR2 from the germline V gene are LGHNA and YSLEER. The CDR3 loop spans 15 amino acids. V gave up 4 bases and J gave up 0 bases, with 7 bases separating them. CDR3 sequence (DNA): TGCGCCAGCAGCCGTGACAGCTCTGGGGCCAACGTCCTGACTTTC. It specifies CASSRDSSGANVLTF.

The genes are TRBV6-5 and TRBJ1-2, with D possibly being TRBD1 (6 bases). The germline gives CDR1 MNHEY, CDR2 SVGAGI. Trimming took off 6 bases at V and 6 bases at J, with 17 bases between the two ends. The CDR3 loop spans 14 amino acids. CDR3 residues: CASRPRRGEDGYTF. The DNA of the CDR3 is TGTGCCAGCAGGCCTCGCAGGGGAGAGGATGGCTACACCTTC.

J is TRBJ2-1 and V is TRBV9, with D unresolved. The CDR3 loop spans 15 amino acids. V was clipped by 0 bases and J by 9 bases, with 16 bases between them. In germline, CDR1 is SGDLS, CDR2 YYNGEE. In nucleotides, the CDR3 is TGTGCCAGCAGCGTAGACCTCTTTTCTCAGAGTGAGCAGTTCTTC. Amino acids: CASSVDLFSQSEQFF.

This sequence joins TRBV19 and TRBJ1-1; weak D call: TRBD1 (5 bases). The V gene's germline CDR1 is LNHDA and CDR2 SQIVND (reference sequence). Trimming left V 6 bases short and J 4 bases short, with 9 bases between. The CDR3 totals 12 residues. CDR3 amino acids: CASRGVFTEAFF. The CDR3 DNA sequence: TGTGCCAGTAGGGGGGTGTTCACTGAAGCTTTCTTT.

This sequence joins TRBV4-1 and TRBJ2-7; tentative D call: TRBD2 (5 bases). V was pared by 1 base and J by 4 bases, with 14 bases between. Germline lookup yields CDR1 MGHRA and CDR2 YSYEKL. The CDR3 loop spans 15 amino acids. The CDR3 is CASSQAWMSGYEQYF. In DNA form, the CDR3 reads TGCGCCAGCAGCCAAGCTTGGATGTCGGGGTACGAGCAGTACTTC.

The rearrangement joins TRBV19 to TRBJ1-5; TRBD1 agrees at 8 bases. Germline V gene lookup returns CDR1 LNHDA and CDR2 SQIVND (reference sequence). This CDR3 comprises 15 residues. The J segment lost 0 bases and the V segment lost 5 bases, leaving 3 bases of the junction unmatched. In DNA, the CDR3 is TGTGCCAGTAGTCTGGACAGGGCTAGCAATCAGCCCCAGCATTTT. Its protein is CASSLDRASNQPQHF.

The CDR3 bases are TGTGCCAGCAGTCCGCCAGGGTCACCTCGGGTGCGGGCTGAAGCTTTCTTT. It translates to CASSPPGSPRVRAEAFF. This chain joins TRBV27 and TRBJ1-1; tentative D call: TRBD1 (5 bases). The CDR3 extends over 17 amino acids. Germline-derived CDR1 and CDR2 are MNHEY and SMNVEV (reference sequence). V was cut by 5 bases and J by 6 bases, with 25 bases left in between.

The V call is TRBV19, the J call TRBJ1-6; 7 bases fit TRBD1. The V gene end was trimmed by 4 bases and the J gene end by 6 bases; junction bases not matched to a gene: 9. CDR1 LNHDA and CDR2 SQIVND come from the germline V gene (reference sequence). The CDR3 is 16 amino acids. The CDR3 loop is CASSTRKGAGNSPLHF. The CDR3 DNA is TGTGCCAGTAGTACAAGAAAGGGGGCTGGTAATTCACCCCTCCACTTT.

The genes are TRBV6-6 and TRBJ2-5; 13 nucleotides agree with TRBD2. Germline loops: CDR1 MNHNY, CDR2 SVGAGI (reference sequence). This CDR3 has 18 residues. The junction had 14 bases not matched to a gene; V was cut back by 5 bases and J by 5 bases. The CDR3 region is CASSHKTPGTSGKETQYF. In nucleotides, the CDR3 is TGTGCCAGCAGTCACAAAACCCCCGGGACTAGCGGGAAGGAGACCCAGTACTTC.

V gene TRBV28 combines with J gene TRBJ2-7; D remains ambiguous. This CDR3 is 12 amino acids long. The ends were cut back, 3 bases at V and 6 bases at J, with 9 bases in the middle. The germline V gene has CDR1 MDHEN and CDR2 SYDVKM. The CDR3 DNA sequence: TGTGCCAGCAGTTTTAGGCATGCCGAGCAGTACTTC. Its protein is CASSFRHAEQYF.

V and J are TRBV28 and TRBJ2-7; TRBD1 aligns across 7 bases. This CDR3 has 15 residues. Germline trimming cut 6 bases from V and 0 bases from J; bases unmatched to any gene: 8. In germline, CDR1 is MDHEN, CDR2 SYDVKM. CDR3 DNA: TGTGCCAGCAGCAGACCACAGGGGAGCTCCTACGAGCAGTACTTC. This gives the protein CASSRPQGSSYEQYF. Using reference TRBV28 and TRBJ2-7 for the parts outside the CDR3, the full variable domain is DVKVTQSSRYLVKRTGEKVFLECVQDMDHENMFWYRQDPGLGLRLIYFSYDVKMKEKGDIPEGYSVSREKKERFSLILESASTNQTSMYLCASSRPQGSSYEQYFGPGTRLTVT.

As DNA, the CDR3 is TGTGCCATTCAAATAGCGGGAGGGGACTACGAGCAGTACTTC. It yields the protein CAIQIAGGDYEQYF. The chain has TRBV2 and TRBJ2-7; 11 bases are shared with TRBD2. The CDR3 is 14 residues long. V was pared by 10 bases and J by 3 bases, with 8 bases of the junction left unmatched. Germline-derived CDR1 and CDR2 are SNHLY and FYNNEI. Full variable domain (rest looked up from reference TRBV2 and TRBJ2-7): EPEVTQTPSHQVTQMGQEVILRCVPISNHLYFYWYRQILGQKVEFLVSFYNNEISEKSEIFDDQFSVERPDGSNFTLKIRSTKLEDSAMYFCAIQIAGGDYEQYFGPGTRLTVT.

The chain combines TRBV5-1 with TRBJ2-1; D is undetermined. Germline CDR1 reads SGHRS; CDR2 reads YFSETQ. This CDR3 has 16 amino acids. V shed 0 bases and J shed 0 bases, with 10 bases lying between them. Here the CDR3 reads CASSLVAKSSYNEQFF. The CDR3 DNA follows: TGCGCCAGCAGCTTGGTCGCGAAGAGCTCCTACAATGAGCAGTTCTTC.

The chain couples TRBV19 to TRBJ2-3; 7 bases map to TRBD2. The CDR3 has 16 residues. Germline V gene sequence: CDR1 LNHDA, CDR2 SQIVND (reference sequence). Unmatched junction bases numbered 9, after V lost 4 bases and J lost 2 bases. CDR3 bases: TGTGCCAGTAGTACCCCTAGCGGCCTCCCCACAGATACGCAGTATTTT. It is translated as CASSTPSGLPTDTQYF.

This chain joins TRBV5-5 and TRBJ1-1; TRBD1 might be the D (6 bases). In germline, CDR1 is SGHKS, CDR2 YYEKEE (reference sequence). V was cut by 4 bases and J by 7 bases, with 17 bases left in between. The CDR3 spans 14 residues. CDR3 in amino acids: CASSRTGGSLEAFF. The CDR3 bases are TGTGCCAGCAGCCGTACCGGGGGCAGTCTTGAAGCTTTCTTT. Using reference TRBV5-5 and TRBJ1-1 for the parts outside the CDR3, the full variable domain is DAGVTQSPTHLIKTRGQQVTLRCSPISGHKSVSWYQQVLGQGPQFIFQYYEKEERGRGNFPDRFSARQFPNYSSELNVNALLLGDSALYLCASSRTGGSLEAFFGQGTRLTVV.

The CDR3 protein is CASSSPPNRHTEAFF. CDR3 coding DNA: TGTGCCAGTAGTTCTCCCCCGAATAGACACACTGAAGCTTTCTTT. V is TRBV19 and J is TRBJ1-1; D gene unclear. Germline V CDR1 and CDR2: LNHDA, SQIVND (reference sequence). The CDR3 sequence is 15 residues long. The germline V and J ends were trimmed by 5 bases and 3 bases, with 16 bases remaining between them.